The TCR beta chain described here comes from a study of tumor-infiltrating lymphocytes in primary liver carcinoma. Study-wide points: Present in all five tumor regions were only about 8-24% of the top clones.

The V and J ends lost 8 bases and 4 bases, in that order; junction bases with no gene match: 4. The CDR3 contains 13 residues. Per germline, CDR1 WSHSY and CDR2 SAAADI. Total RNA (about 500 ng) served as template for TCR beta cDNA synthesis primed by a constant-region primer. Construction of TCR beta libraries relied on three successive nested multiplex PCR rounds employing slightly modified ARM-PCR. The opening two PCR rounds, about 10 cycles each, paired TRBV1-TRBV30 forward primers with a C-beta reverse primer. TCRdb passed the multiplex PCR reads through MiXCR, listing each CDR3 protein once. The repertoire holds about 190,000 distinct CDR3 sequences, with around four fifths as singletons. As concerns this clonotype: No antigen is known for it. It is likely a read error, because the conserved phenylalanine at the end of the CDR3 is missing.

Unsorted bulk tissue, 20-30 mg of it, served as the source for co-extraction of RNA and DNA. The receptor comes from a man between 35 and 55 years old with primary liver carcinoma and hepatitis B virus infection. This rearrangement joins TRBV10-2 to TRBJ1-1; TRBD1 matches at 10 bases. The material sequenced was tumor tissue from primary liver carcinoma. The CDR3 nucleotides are TGCGCCAGCTCCGGACAGGGGGGCACTGAAGCTTTCTAT. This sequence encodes CASSGQGGTEAFY.